One sample yielded the 15 T cell receptor beta chains listed below, sequenced in a study of shared clonotypes between healthy human individuals. This table comes from immunoSEQ multiplex PCR, and its TCRdb copy is limited to in-frame clones, with some not included. The sample carries about 2.3 million clones, just over 90% recorded once. Sequenced: naive CD4+ T cells from PBMCs. The subset is: CD45RA+ positively selected. These receptors were taken from a man aged 18 to 29 in good health. Some clones in this sample may be carry-over from other donors' samples.

This chain joins TRBV27 and TRBJ1-2; D is unclear. V lost 8 bases to trimming and J lost 8 bases, with 18 bases between them. The CDR3 totals 13 residues. CDR1 and CDR2 (germline): MNHEY, SMNVEV (reference sequence). This CDR3 is CASRVNRGRGYTF. In nucleotides, the CDR3 is TGTGCCAGCCGTGTAAACCGGGGAAGAGGCTACACCTTC.

This rearrangement joins TRBV7-9 to TRBJ2-5; 9 bases are a match to TRBD1. Germline lookup yields CDR1 SEHNR and CDR2 FQNEAQ (reference sequence). This CDR3 region has 16 residues. V trimming: 2 bases; J trimming: 3 bases; junction bases outside the gene matches: 7. CDR3 coding DNA: TGTGCCAGCAGCTTACCTCGTTGGACAGGGGAAGAGACCCAGTACTTC. It yields the protein CASSLPRWTGEETQYF. Full variable domain (missing parts from reference TRBV7-9 and TRBJ2-5): DTGVSQNPRHKITKRGQNVTFRCDPISEHNRLYWYRQTLGQGPEFLTYFQNEAQLEKSRLLSDRFSAERPKGSFSTLEIQRTEQGDSAMYLCASSLPRWTGEETQYFGPGTRLLVL.

The chain recombines TRBV7-2 with TRBJ1-4; perhaps TRBD1 as D (5 bases). CDR3 length: 14 residues. Germline-derived CDR1 and CDR2 are SGHTA and FQGNSA. V lost 1 base and J lost 8, with 11 bases in between. The DNA for the CDR3 is TGTGCCAGCAGCTTAGAGACAGCCGGAGAAAAACTGTTTTTT. Its translation: CASSLETAGEKLFF.

V usage is TRBV5-1 and J usage is TRBJ2-1, with D perhaps matching TRBD2 (6 bases). This CDR3 has 17 residues. V was clipped by 4 bases and J by 5 bases, with 22 bases between them. The germline V gene encodes CDR1 SGHRS and CDR2 YFSETQ. CDR3 sequence reads: CASSTGGAGPPHNEQFF. In nucleotides, the CDR3 is TGCGCCAGCAGCACCGGCGGGGCGGGACCCCCCCACAATGAGCAGTTCTTC.

The V gene is TRBV6-1, the J gene TRBJ1-1; perhaps TRBD1 as D (5 bases). There are 14 residues in the CDR3. In germline, CDR1 is MNHNS, CDR2 SASEGT. Trimming removed 6 bases from V and 5 bases from J, with 16 bases in between. In nucleotides, the CDR3 is TGTGCCAGCAGGGGTGGGGGGAGGAGAACTGAAGCTTTCTTT. The encoded protein is CASRGGGRRTEAFF.

Only one count was recorded for this clone. CDR3 nucleotides: TGCGCCAGCACAAAGGGGGACTATCCATACGAGCAGTACTTC. The encoded protein is CASTKGDYPYEQYF. The rearrangement uses TRBV5-1 and TRBJ2-5, with D possibly TRBD2 on 7 matching bases. The J call may be incorrect, as the DNA end agrees better with TRBJ2-7. CDR1 is SGHRS, CDR2 YFSETQ, per germline. The CDR3 covers 14 residues.

V and J are TRBV29-1 and TRBJ2-5; D tentatively fits TRBD1 or TRBD2 (5 bases each). Deletions cut 5 bases from V and 10 bases from J, with 14 bases between. CDR3 size: 11 residues. The germline V gene has CDR1 SQVTM and CDR2 ANQGSEA. CDR3 sequence: CSVPQRGFQYF. The CDR3, as DNA: TGCAGCGTTCCCCAACGGGGCTTCCAGTACTTC.

This clone was counted only a few times. The chain recombines TRBV28 with TRBJ1-5; D is perhaps TRBD1 (6 bases). Deletions cut 6 bases from V and 6 bases from J, with 15 bases between. Germline CDR1 MDHEN, CDR2 SYDVKM. This CDR3 is built from 14 residues. CDR3 amino acids: CASRNYRAGQPQHF. Written as DNA, the CDR3 is TGTGCCAGCAGGAATTACAGGGCCGGTCAGCCCCAGCATTTT.

This chain uses TRBV4-1 with TRBJ2-7, with D possibly matching TRBD1 (5 bases). V shed 4 bases and J shed 2 bases, with 12 bases lying between them. Germline lookup yields CDR1 MGHRA and CDR2 YSYEKL. The CDR3 length is 14 residues. CDR3 in DNA: TGCGCCAGCAGCCCCCGGACATCAACCTACGAGCAGTACTTC. This translates into CASSPRTSTYEQYF.

V gene TRBV11-2 combines with J gene TRBJ2-7; maybe TRBD1 (6 bases). The length of the CDR3 is 15 residues. Trimming left V 5 bases short and J 8 bases short, with 22 bases between. Germline CDR1 SGHAT, CDR2 FQNNGV. CDR3 amino acids: CASSPQARGIQQQYF. The CDR3 bases are TGTGCCAGCAGCCCCCAAGCAAGGGGGATCCAACAGCAGTACTTC.

The chain carries TRBV6-5 and TRBJ2-3; D may be TRBD1 or TRBD2 (6 bases each). The CDR3 is 14 amino acids. Germline CDR1 MNHEY, CDR2 SVGAGI. Trimming took off 6 bases at V and 2 bases at J, with 12 bases between the two ends. The DNA of the CDR3 is TGTGCCAGCAGGCGGGACATGGTCACAGATACGCAGTATTTT. This translates into CASRRDMVTDTQYF.

This chain connects TRBV11-3 to TRBJ1-1; the match to TRBD1 covers 7 bases. There are 15 residues in the CDR3. Germline lookup yields CDR1 SGHNT and CDR2 YENEEA. J gave up 1 base and V 1 base, and 3 bases lay outside the gene matches. In DNA form, the CDR3 reads TGTGCCAGCAGCTTAGGACAGGGTCCGAACACTGAAGCTTTCTTT. It is translated as CASSLGQGPNTEAFF.

This clone has a single count. This rearrangement joins TRBV7-3 to TRBJ2-3, with 10 positions matching TRBD2. The J segment lost 2 bases and the V segment lost 4 bases, leaving 9 bases of the junction unmatched. The V gene's germline CDR1 is SGHTA and CDR2 FQGTGA. The CDR3 contains 17 residues. CDR3: CASSSFGTSELTDTQYF. In DNA, the CDR3 is TGTGCCAGCAGCTCCTTTGGGACTAGCGAGCTCACAGATACGCAGTATTTT.

The chain is built from TRBV6-1 and TRBJ2-5; 7 bases match TRBD1. This CDR3 has 13 residues. V lost 6 bases, J lost 1 base, and 2 bases stayed unmatched. Germline CDR1 reads MNHNS; CDR2 reads SASEGT. As DNA, the CDR3 is TGTGCCAGCAGCTACAGGGGCCAAGAGACCCAGTACTTC. It is translated as CASSYRGQETQYF.

V is TRBV5-5 and J is TRBJ2-5; D might be TRBD2 (6 bases). The CDR3 has 16 amino acids. The V end lost 4 bases, the J end lost 5 bases, and 21 bases lay between the germline ends. The germline CDR1 and CDR2 sequences are SGHKS and YYEKEE (reference sequence). The CDR3, as DNA: TGTGCCAGCAGCCCCAATGTTTGGGGGGATGGGGAGACCCAGTACTTC. The encoded protein is CASSPNVWGDGETQYF.